The 32 T cell receptor beta chains in this list originate from one sample, sequenced in a study of blood T cells in healthy people across ages. PCR was performed a second time for roughly 7 to 12 cycles using a sample-barcoded 5' primer and a J-beta primer mix. TCRdb reprocessed the 5' RACE reads via MiXCR and lists one record per CDR3 protein. The sample shows hundreds of thousands of distinct CDR3 sequences, about half of them seen only once. Sequencing was carried out using blood. These receptors all stem from a woman aged 60-70 years in good health.

V gene TRBV4-3 combines with J gene TRBJ1-3; D is unclear. This CDR3 is built from 16 residues. Germline CDR1 LGHNA, CDR2 YSLEER. V lost 3 bases and J 0 bases, leaving 12 bases between the germline ends. CDR3 DNA: TGCGCCAGCAGCCACCTAATAGGAACCTCTGGAAACACCATATATTTT. As protein: CASSHLIGTSGNTIYF.

The chain joins TRBV3-1 to TRBJ2-3; weak D call: TRBD2 (6 bases). The germline V gene has CDR1 LGHDT and CDR2 YNNKEL (reference sequence). The CDR3 has 15 amino acids. The V end lost 1 base, the J end lost 4 bases, and 12 bases lay between the germline ends. CDR3 in DNA: TGTGCCAGCAGCCAAGGGAACGGGGGTGCAGATACGCAGTATTTT. Translating gives CASSQGNGGADTQYF.

This clonotype has only a few counts. CDR3 protein: CASSPGTSGRWQYF. DNA for the CDR3: TGTGCCAGCAGTCCGGGGACTAGCGGGAGGTGGCAGTATTTT. The chain joins TRBV27 to TRBJ2-3, with TRBD2 matching over 15 bases. CDR1 and CDR2 from the germline V gene are MNHEY and SMNVEV (reference sequence). The CDR3 loop spans 14 amino acids. Unmatched junction bases numbered 5, after V lost 5 bases and J lost 11 bases.

As for this clonotype: At one end, the junction sequence differs from germline, possibly due to a read error. This rearrangement joins TRBV9 to TRBJ1-2; TRBD1 is a possible D gene (6 bases). There are 12 residues in the CDR3. Germline CDR1 and CDR2: SGDLS and YYNGEE. The CDR3 DNA follows: TGTGCCAGCAGCCCGGGGGGCTATGACTACACCTTC. Translation: CASSPGGYDYTF. The complete variable domain, with remaining parts taken from reference TRBV9 and TRBJ1-2, reads DSGVTQTPKHLITATGQRVTLRCSPRSGDLSVYWYQQSLDQGLQFLIQYYNGEERAKGNILERFSAQQFPDLHSELNLSSLELGDSALYFCASSPGGYDYTFGSGTRLTVV.

The sample holds a few counts of this clonotype. The chain's CDR3 is CASSFVGTTSLGAQYF. The CDR3 DNA sequence: TGTGCCAGCAGCTTTGTTGGGACTACCAGCCTAGGGGCCCAGTACTTC. This rearrangement joins TRBV7-2 to TRBJ2-5; TRBD2 agrees at 7 bases. This CDR3 is 16 amino acids long. V dropped 3 bases and J dropped 9; count of bases not matched to a gene: 16. Germline loops: CDR1 SGHTA, CDR2 FQGNSA.

The chain has TRBV4-3 and TRBJ2-2; D is undetermined. V was clipped by 0 bases and J by 3 bases, with 8 bases between them. CDR1 and CDR2 from the germline V gene are LGHNA and YSLEER. The CDR3 loop spans 15 amino acids. The DNA for the CDR3 is TGCGCCAGCAGCCAAGAGGGATTTGACACCGGGGAGCTGTTTTTT. It codes for CASSQEGFDTGELFF.

The V gene is TRBV29-1, the J gene TRBJ2-1; a weak D match, TRBD2 (6 bases). Trimming cost V 8 bases and J 5 bases, with 22 bases left between them. The germline V gene encodes CDR1 SQVTM and CDR2 ANQGSEA. The CDR3 runs 15 residues. CDR3 sequence (DNA): TGCAGCCACTCGGGGGTAGCGCCGAGAAACAATGAGCAGTTCTTC. Translation: CSHSGVAPRNNEQFF.

The genes are TRBV9 and TRBJ2-7; TRBD2 agrees at 11 bases. The CDR3 totals 17 residues. Germline-derived CDR1 and CDR2 are SGDLS and YYNGEE. V shed 5 bases and J 3 bases; nucleotides not matched to a gene: 13. CDR3 nucleotide sequence: TGTGCCAGCAGTAGGGGGGCTAGCGGGAGGCAATACTACGAGCAGTACTTC. This encodes CASSRGASGRQYYEQYF.

This chain uses TRBV7-2 with TRBJ1-1; D unresolved. Trimming stripped 4 bases from V and 4 bases from J, with 10 bases between. Per germline, CDR1 SGHTA and CDR2 FQGNSA. The CDR3 length is 13 residues. As DNA, the CDR3 is TGTGCCAGCAGCTCCCGACGGGTCACTGAAGCTTTCTTT. It specifies CASSSRRVTEAFF.

The chain employs TRBV29-1 and TRBJ2-1; TRBD2 aligns across 8 bases. Per the germline V gene, CDR1 is SQVTM and CDR2 is ANQGSEA. The CDR3 runs 15 residues. The J segment lost 0 bases and the V segment lost 6 bases, leaving 7 bases of the junction unmatched. The CDR3 nucleotides are TGCAGCGTCGGAGGACTAGCAAGCTCCTACAATGAGCAGTTCTTC. It yields the protein CSVGGLASSYNEQFF.

The gene calls are TRBV7-3 and TRBJ2-1; 9 bases map to TRBD1. J was trimmed by 0 bases and V by 2 bases; bases with no gene match: 5. CDR1 is SGHTA and CDR2 is FQGTGA in the germline V gene. This CDR3 contains 17 residues. As DNA, the CDR3 is TGTGCCAGCAGCTTAGGAGGGACAGGGAGCTCCTACAATGAGCAGTTCTTC. This gives the protein CASSLGGTGSSYNEQFF.

This chain connects TRBV29-1 to TRBJ2-7; D remains unclear. Germline V lookup: CDR1 SQVTM, CDR2 ANQGSEA. V was cut by 5 bases and J by 3 bases, with 8 bases left in between. This CDR3 region has 11 residues. CDR3 amino acids: CSVRSGYEQYF. The CDR3 nucleotides are TGCAGCGTTCGATCCGGCTACGAGCAGTACTTC.

This rearrangement joins TRBV7-2 to TRBJ2-2; TRBD2 aligns across 11 bases. V shed 5 bases, J shed 6 bases, and the junction held 14 bases outside the gene matches. The CDR3 spans 18 residues. CDR1 is SGHTA and CDR2 is FQGNSA in the germline V gene. The CDR3: CASSQGLAGWSLSGELFF. DNA for the CDR3: TGTGCCAGCAGCCAAGGACTAGCGGGTTGGTCTTTATCCGGGGAGCTGTTTTTT.

This clonotype was detected a few times. The V gene is TRBV6-5, the J gene TRBJ2-1, with 8 bases fitting TRBD2. V shed 0 bases, J shed 6 bases, and the junction held 7 bases outside the gene matches. CDR1 and CDR2 (germline): MNHEY, SVGAGI. This CDR3 is 16 amino acids long. CDR3 sequence: CASSYSDGRAINEQFF. As DNA, the CDR3 is TGTGCCAGCAGTTACTCGGACGGGAGGGCCATCAATGAGCAGTTCTTC.

The chain is built from TRBV2 and TRBJ1-6; 10 nucleotides line up with TRBD1. Germline V CDR1 and CDR2: SNHLY, FYNNEI. V dropped 3 bases and J dropped 7; count of bases not matched to a gene: 6. The CDR3 is made up of 16 amino acids. The CDR3 region is CASSERKDRGNSPLHF. The CDR3 bases are TGTGCCAGCAGTGAGCGGAAGGACAGGGGGAATTCACCCCTCCACTTT.

The CDR3 is CASSLVGRGREQYF. CDR3 DNA sequence: TGTGCCAGCAGCTTAGTGGGCAGGGGAAGGGAGCAGTACTTC. This sequence joins TRBV7-2 and TRBJ2-4, with a weak D call TRBD1 (6 bases). Trimming took 1 base from V and 13 from J, leaving 17 bases between them. The CDR3 length is 14 residues. Looked up from germline, CDR1 is SGHTA and CDR2 is FQGNSA.

The chain employs TRBV5-6 and TRBJ2-3; possibly TRBD1 for D (5 bases). CDR3 length: 15 residues. Germline assignment: CDR1 SGHDT and CDR2 YYEEEE. V was trimmed by 0 bases and J by 5 bases, leaving 13 bases between them. In nucleotides, the CDR3 is TGTGCCAGCAGCTTGGCAGCCTCAGGGATAGATACGCAGTATTTT. Its protein product is CASSLAASGIDTQYF.

The rearrangement links TRBV5-1 to TRBJ2-2; TRBD2 matches 11 bases. V dropped 5 bases and J dropped 5; count of bases not matched to a gene: 11. The CDR3 loop spans 17 amino acids. From germline, CDR1 is SGHRS and CDR2 YFSETQ. The CDR3 region has the DNA TGCGCCAGCAGTACTCCCCGACTAGCGGGAAAGACCGGGGAGCTGTTTTTT. This gives the protein CASSTPRLAGKTGELFF. The full variable domain, in which reference TRBV5-1 and TRBJ2-2 provide the parts outside the CDR3, is KAGVTQTPRYLIKTRGQQVTLSCSPISGHRSVSWYQQTPGQGLQFLFEYFSETQRNKGNFPGRFSGRQFSNSRSEMNVSTLELGDSALYLCASSTPRLAGKTGELFFGEGSRLTVL.

The count of this clonotype is one. The rearrangement links TRBV5-4 to TRBJ2-5; unclear D gene. The CDR3 has 13 amino acids. Germline loops: CDR1 SGHNT, CDR2 YYREEE (reference sequence). V was clipped by 9 bases and J by 3 bases, with 15 bases between them. The CDR3 is CATTSVGKETQYF. As DNA, the CDR3 is TGTGCCACCACAAGCGTGGGCAAAGAGACCCAGTACTTC.

This clonotype was counted a few times. V gene TRBV29-1 combines with J gene TRBJ2-1, with D possibly matching TRBD1 (6 bases). Trimming took off 6 bases at V and 6 bases at J, with 12 bases between the two ends. This CDR3 has 12 amino acids. CDR1 SQVTM and CDR2 ANQGSEA come from the germline V gene. CDR3 in DNA: TGCAGCGTGGGACATAGCGTCAATGAGCAGTTCTTC. As protein: CSVGHSVNEQFF.

This clonotype was found a few times. The rearrangement uses TRBV10-3 and TRBJ2-5, with a tentative D call TRBD2 (6 bases). Germline V gene sequence: CDR1 ENHRY, CDR2 SYGVKD. The germline V and J ends were trimmed by 10 bases and 2 bases, with 11 bases remaining between them. The CDR3 contains 12 residues. The chain's CDR3 is CATGSGQETQYF. For the CDR3, the DNA is TGTGCCACCGGTAGCGGACAAGAGACCCAGTACTTC.

The rearrangement uses TRBV9 and TRBJ2-7; TRBD1 matches 9 bases. This CDR3 is 14 amino acids long. The germline V gene has CDR1 SGDLS and CDR2 YYNGEE. Germline trimming cut 2 bases from V and 3 bases from J; bases unmatched to any gene: 3. The CDR3 coding sequence is TGTGCCAGCAGCGTGGCGACAGGGGGCTACGAGCAGTACTTC. Amino acid sequence: CASSVATGGYEQYF.

This chain uses TRBV5-1 with TRBJ1-1; 9 positions match TRBD1. V shed 4 bases and J 0 bases; nucleotides not matched to a gene: 7. CDR1 SGHRS and CDR2 YFSETQ come from the germline V gene. The CDR3 length is 16 residues. CDR3 amino acids: CASSRPGTGMNTEAFF. The CDR3 region has the DNA TGCGCCAGCAGCCGTCCCGGGACAGGGATGAACACTGAAGCTTTCTTT. The complete variable domain, with remaining parts taken from reference TRBV5-1 and TRBJ1-1, reads KAGVTQTPRYLIKTRGQQVTLSCSPISGHRSVSWYQQTPGQGLQFLFEYFSETQRNKGNFPGRFSGRQFSNSRSEMNVSTLELGDSALYLCASSRPGTGMNTEAFFGQGTRLTVV.

This clonotype was counted only a few times. This chain connects TRBV18 to TRBJ2-7; either TRBD1 or TRBD2 may fit D (5 bases each). Germline lookup yields CDR1 KGHSH and CDR2 LQKENI. Trimming left V 6 bases short and J 2 bases short, with 14 bases between. This CDR3 is 14 amino acids long. The CDR3 DNA reads TGTGCCAGCTCGCCGGGACGCAACACCTACGAGCAGTACTTC. As protein: CASSPGRNTYEQYF.

This clonotype was recorded at least ten times. V gene TRBV25-1 combines with J gene TRBJ2-1; possibly TRBD2 for D (7 bases). Germline CDR1 and CDR2: MGHDK and SYGVNS. Between the trimmed V and J ends, which lost 7 bases and 2 bases, there was a span of 21 bases. This CDR3 is built from 17 residues. CDR3 in amino acids: CASTMNPRGAAYNEQFF. CDR3 bases: TGTGCCAGCACCATGAACCCTCGGGGGGCGGCCTACAATGAGCAGTTCTTC.

Of note for this clonotype: A much larger clone lies one base from this, so it may be a read error. The chain has TRBV7-9 and TRBJ2-3; TRBD1 matches at 7 bases. The V gene end was trimmed by 5 bases and the J gene end by 2 bases; junction bases not matched to a gene: 10. Germline V gene sequence: CDR1 SEHNR, CDR2 FQNEAQ (reference sequence). CDR3 size: 16 residues. Here the CDR3 DNA reads TGTGCCAGCAGCCCCCGGGACAGCGGATTCACAGATACGCAGTATTTT. It codes for CASSPRDSGFTDTQYF.

The rearrangement links TRBV2 to TRBJ2-7; the D gene is possibly TRBD2 (6 bases). Trimming shortened V by 8 bases and J by 2 bases, and 10 bases separated the two germline ends. This CDR3 spans 12 amino acids. Germline V CDR1 and CDR2: SNHLY, FYNNEI. CDR3 in DNA: TGTGCCAGCCTTAGCGGCCCCTACGAGCAGTACTTC. Amino acids: CASLSGPYEQYF.

The chain combines TRBV20-1 with TRBJ2-1; 7 bases match TRBD2. Germline assignment: CDR1 DFQATT and CDR2 SNEGSKA (reference sequence). V lost 4 bases, J lost 6 bases, and 6 bases stayed unmatched. There are 13 residues in the CDR3. The CDR3 loop reads CSAMGLMGNEQFF. In DNA form, the CDR3 reads TGCAGTGCTATGGGACTAATGGGCAATGAGCAGTTCTTC.

This clonotype was counted between two and nine times. The chain links TRBV9 to TRBJ2-7; D is ambiguous. Per the germline V gene, CDR1 is SGDLS and CDR2 is YYNGEE. The CDR3 contains 15 residues. V lost 0 bases to trimming and J lost 1 base, with 11 bases between them. CDR3 coding DNA: TGTGCCAGCAGCGTAGCGGACGCCGGTTCCTACGAGCAGTACTTC. It translates to CASSVADAGSYEQYF.

This chain connects TRBV28 to TRBJ1-4; D possibly corresponds to TRBD1 (5 bases). Per germline, CDR1 MDHEN and CDR2 SYDVKM. V shed 9 bases and J shed 4 bases, with 9 bases lying between them. This CDR3 has 12 amino acids. DNA of the CDR3: TGTGCCAGTACAGGACTTAATGAAAAACTGTTTTTT. Its translation: CASTGLNEKLFF.

The chain is built from TRBV29-1 and TRBJ1-5; TRBD1 matches 10 bases. The CDR3 length is 13 residues. The V gene end was trimmed by 6 bases and the J gene end by 2 bases; junction bases not matched to a gene: 1. Germline V CDR1 and CDR2: SQVTM, ANQGSEA. The CDR3 region is CSVGTGGNQPQHF. CDR3 DNA: TGCAGCGTGGGGACAGGGGGCAATCAGCCCCAGCATTTT.

Only a few counts were recorded for this clonotype. V and J are TRBV10-3 and TRBJ2-3; TRBD2 is a possible D gene (6 bases). CDR1 and CDR2 (germline): ENHRY, SYGVKD. The CDR3 contains 15 residues. Trimming pared 6 bases from V and 8 bases from J, leaving 21 bases between. CDR3 DNA sequence: TGTGCCATCAGAACCTCCGGGACTCAAACCGGTACGCAGTATTTT. The encoded protein is CAIRTSGTQTGTQYF.